This T cell receptor (beta chain) was identified during a study of tumor-infiltrating lymphocytes in primary liver carcinoma. Study information: Stage T1-T3 N0M0 and a size of about 4.2 to 11 cm characterized the tumors.

Details on this clonotype: What it binds is not known.

A constant-region primer served to make TCR beta cDNA from around 540 ng total RNA. What produced the TCR beta libraries was three nested multiplex PCR rounds using slightly modified ARM-PCR. Two initial PCR rounds of about 10 cycles each paired TRBV1-TRBV30 forward primers with a C-beta reverse primer. Using its own MiXCR run on the multiplex PCR reads, TCRdb lists one record per CDR3 protein. The sample records fewer than 400,000 distinct CDR3 sequences, more than 55% being singletons. Findings of the study overall: The use of bulk unsorted samples meant that CD4+ and CD8+ repertoires were not compared. Tumor samples exhibited a significantly greater top-250-clone fraction than blood samples (p = 0.039).

CDR1 and CDR2 from the germline V gene are MNHEY and SVGEGT. With 4 bases removed from V and 7 bases from J, the gap between germline ends came to 16 bases. The CDR3 spans 14 residues. Unsorted whole blood yielded the blood RNA, and germline DNA was also extracted. Before the surgical procedure, approximately 3.9 milliliters of peripheral blood were collected. This receptor was identified in a man in his forties with primary liver carcinoma and hepatitis B virus infection. The chain carries TRBV6-2 or TRBV6-3 and TRBJ2-5, with D perhaps given as TRBD1 or TRBD2 (5 bases each). Sequencing was carried out using peripheral blood. CDR3 sequence: CASSFSGTSRTQYF. The CDR3 DNA reads TGTGCCAGCAGTTTCTCCGGGACCTCCAGGACCCAGTACTTC.